One and the same sample provided the 22 T cell receptor beta chains below, sequenced in a study of OX40 agonist ivuxolimab in advanced cancers. Sequencing used immunoSEQ multiplex PCR; TCRdb keeps in-frame clones, though not all of them. The repertoire consists of more than 100,000 clones, with around 93% occurring once and the leading ten covering roughly 0.15%. The specimen was CD4+ or CD8+ T cells sorted from blood, collected in a trial of the OX40 agonist ivuxolimab. The receptors shown here come from an adult with an advanced solid tumor such as melanoma, head and neck, liver or kidney cancer.

V usage is TRBV18 and J usage is TRBJ1-1; D is ambiguous. V gave up 4 bases and J gave up 6 bases, with 12 bases separating them. Germline V gene data show CDR1 as KGHSH and CDR2 as LQKENI. The CDR3 length is 13 residues. In DNA, the CDR3 is TGTGCCAGCTCACAAGCGGGCGGGGCTGAAGCTTTCTTT. Translated, it gives CASSQAGGAEAFF. Full variable domain (remainder filled in from reference TRBV18 and TRBJ1-1): NAGVMQNPRHLVRRRGQEARLRCSPMKGHSHVYWYRQLPEEGLKFMVYLQKENIIDESGMPKERFSAEFPKEGPSILRIQQVVRGDSAAYFCASSQAGGAEAFFGQGTRLTVV.

This chain connects TRBV5-6 to TRBJ1-2, with 7 nucleotides matching TRBD1. V trimming: 4 bases; J trimming: 3 bases; junction bases outside the gene matches: 9. The CDR3 contains 15 residues. Germline V gene sequence: CDR1 SGHDT, CDR2 YYEEEE. The CDR3 coding sequence is TGTGCCAGCAGCCCCAGGGGGGGCGCAGACTATGGCTACACCTTC. It yields the protein CASSPRGGADYGYTF.

The chain joins TRBV28 to TRBJ2-7; perhaps D is TRBD1 or TRBD2 (5 bases each). Trimming pared 5 bases from V and 2 bases from J, leaving 19 bases between. Germline-derived CDR1 and CDR2 are MDHEN and SYDVKM. This CDR3 is 16 amino acids long. This CDR3 is CASSPWAVRGAYEQYF. The CDR3 coding sequence is TGTGCCAGCAGTCCCTGGGCTGTCCGGGGCGCCTACGAGCAGTACTTC.

The gene calls are TRBV4-1 and TRBJ2-7; 13 bases line up with TRBD2. CDR1 is MGHRA, CDR2 YSYEKL, per germline. The CDR3 extends over 14 amino acids. V lost 3 bases, J lost 7 bases, and 3 bases stayed unmatched. The CDR3 sequence: CASSHGLAGDEQYF. CDR3 nucleotide sequence: TGCGCCAGCAGCCACGGACTAGCGGGAGATGAGCAGTACTTC.

The sample holds a few counts of this clone. V usage is TRBV7-9 and J usage is TRBJ1-4; no firm D call. The V end was cut by 1 base, the J end by 6 bases, with 9 bases between. CDR1 and CDR2 (germline): SEHNR, FQNEAQ (reference sequence). The CDR3 runs to 14 residues. The DNA for the CDR3 is TGTGCCAGCAGCTTAGGGAATATCGATGAAAAACTGTTTTTT. Protein sequence: CASSLGNIDEKLFF.

J is TRBJ1-1 and V is TRBV19; D gene uncertain. Germline assignment: CDR1 LNHDA and CDR2 SQIVND (reference sequence). With 0 bases removed from V and 7 bases from J, the gap between germline ends came to 12 bases. CDR3 length: 14 residues. The CDR3 DNA reads TGTGCCAGTAGTATAGATCCCAGGAGGGATGAAGCTTTCTTT. Its translation: CASSIDPRRDEAFF.

The V gene is TRBV19, the J gene TRBJ2-7; D tentatively fits TRBD1 or TRBD2 (5 bases each). V gave up 2 bases and J gave up 5 bases, with 19 bases separating them. Germline V CDR1 and CDR2: LNHDA, SQIVND (reference sequence). CDR3 length equals 16 residues. CDR3 protein: CASSISPGPSVNEQYF. For the CDR3, the DNA is TGTGCCAGTAGTATATCCCCGGGGCCGAGCGTCAACGAGCAGTACTTC.

V is TRBV28 and J is TRBJ2-1; D might be TRBD2 (7 bases). Looked up from germline, CDR1 is MDHEN and CDR2 is SYDVKM. Trimming shortened V by 6 bases and J by 3 bases, and 12 bases separated the two germline ends. The CDR3 runs to 14 residues. CDR3 in amino acids: CASRGGAGYNEQFF. The CDR3 DNA reads TGTGCCAGCAGAGGGGGGGCCGGCTACAATGAGCAGTTCTTC.

The chain carries TRBV5-1 and TRBJ2-5; D possibly corresponds to TRBD1 (7 bases). The CDR3 runs 15 residues. CDR1 and CDR2 from the germline V gene are SGHRS and YFSETQ. V lost 3 bases and J lost 0, with 12 bases in between. CDR3 sequence: CASSSGDRYQETQYF. CDR3 DNA sequence: TGCGCCAGCAGCTCGGGGGACAGATACCAAGAGACCCAGTACTTC.

The CDR3 nucleotides are TGTGCCAGCAGTCTCGACAGCTATGGCTACACCTTC. It specifies CASSLDSYGYTF. The chain joins TRBV6-5 to TRBJ1-2, with D perhaps TRBD1 (5 bases). CDR1 MNHEY and CDR2 SVGAGI come from the germline V gene. The CDR3 runs 12 residues. Trimming took off 5 bases at V and 4 bases at J, with 8 bases between the two ends.

The chain links TRBV7-2 to TRBJ1-2, with no clear D. This CDR3 is 14 amino acids long. CDR1 is SGHTA and CDR2 is FQGNSA in the germline V gene. Between the trimmed V and J ends, which lost 2 bases and 0 bases, there was a span of 7 bases. In DNA form, the CDR3 reads TGTGCCAGCAGCTTATACGGTCCTAACTATGGCTACACCTTC. It encodes CASSLYGPNYGYTF.

Regarding this clone: This sample also contains other DNA sequences that code for the same CDR3. The chain recombines TRBV18 with TRBJ1-1, with 11 bases identical to TRBD1. Germline V gene lookup returns CDR1 KGHSH and CDR2 LQKENI. The CDR3 is 14 residues long. V was clipped by 2 bases and J by 5 bases; unmatched bases: 1. The CDR3: CASSPGTGGTEAFF. The CDR3 DNA is TGTGCCAGCTCACCAGGGACAGGGGGAACTGAAGCTTTCTTT.

The V and J genes are TRBV7-9 and TRBJ2-1; 7 positions match TRBD1. Germline V lookup: CDR1 SEHNR, CDR2 FQNEAQ (reference sequence). This CDR3 spans 13 amino acids. Trimming cost V 7 bases and J 8 bases; bases outside gene matches: 8. CDR3 residues: CASTKQGKDEQFF. The CDR3 region has the DNA TGTGCCAGCACCAAACAGGGGAAAGATGAGCAGTTCTTC.

This clone was seen once. The CDR3 reads CATSRSIGATNEKLFF. The CDR3, as DNA: TGTGCCACCAGCAGATCAATCGGGGCAACTAATGAAAAACTGTTTTTT. The chain has TRBV15 and TRBJ1-4, with unresolved D. The V and J ends lost 2 bases and 0 bases respectively, with 10 bases between them. The CDR3 contains 16 residues. CDR1 LNHNV and CDR2 YYDKDF come from the germline V gene (reference sequence).

CDR3 bases: TGTGCCAGTAGTATAATGGGACAGGGGGATCCTGGCTACACCTTC. It is translated as CASSIMGQGDPGYTF. This rearrangement joins TRBV19 to TRBJ1-2; 11 positions match TRBD1. Germline V CDR1 and CDR2: LNHDA, SQIVND (reference sequence). The CDR3 is 15 residues long. The ends lost 2 bases at V and 7 bases at J; junction bases unmatched: 6.

Only a few counts were recorded for this clone. The V and J genes are TRBV6-5 and TRBJ1-1; possible D gene TRBD1, 6 bases. Germline V gene data show CDR1 as MNHEY and CDR2 as SVGAGI. Trimming stripped 6 bases from V and 1 base from J, with 12 bases between. The CDR3 is 14 amino acids. CDR3 protein: CASRESRGNTEAFF. The CDR3 DNA is TGTGCCAGCAGGGAAAGCAGGGGGAACACTGAAGCTTTCTTT.

The rearrangement joins TRBV5-1 to TRBJ2-1, with 7 bases that match TRBD2. The V gene's germline CDR1 is SGHRS and CDR2 YFSETQ. Losses at the gene ends were 4 bases for V and 4 bases for J; bases not matched to a gene: 8. The CDR3 covers 15 residues. CDR3 region: CASSPPGTIYNEQFF. The DNA of the CDR3 is TGCGCCAGCAGCCCCCCCGGGACTATTTACAATGAGCAGTTCTTC.

This clone was detected only once. The chain uses TRBV9 and TRBJ2-5; 8 nucleotides agree with TRBD2. The V segment lost 4 bases and the J segment 8 bases; nucleotides outside the gene matches: 13. In germline, CDR1 is SGDLS, CDR2 YYNGEE. This CDR3 has 15 amino acids. CDR3 DNA: TGTGCCAGCAGCCCGCGACTAGCGACGGGGGGAACCCAGTACTTC. Residues: CASSPRLATGGTQYF.

The chain links TRBV11-2 to TRBJ1-2; D not resolved. The V gene's germline CDR1 is SGHAT and CDR2 FQNNGV. The CDR3 loop spans 13 amino acids. The V and J ends lost 1 base and 5 bases respectively, with 8 bases between them. In DNA form, the CDR3 reads TGTGCCAGCAGCTTAGGGTCGCGATATGGCTACACCTTC. Protein sequence: CASSLGSRYGYTF.

J is TRBJ2-3 and V is TRBV7-3; 7 bases match TRBD1. This CDR3 has 15 amino acids. Germline-derived CDR1 and CDR2 are SGHTA and FQGTGA. V shed 6 bases, J shed 0 bases, and the junction held 6 bases outside the gene matches. This chain's CDR3 is CASSNSGQSTDTQYF. The CDR3 bases are TGTGCCAGCAGTAACTCGGGACAGAGCACAGATACGCAGTATTTT.

The gene calls are TRBV7-9 and TRBJ1-5; tentatively, D is TRBD1 (6 bases). Germline assignment: CDR1 SEHNR and CDR2 FQNEAQ (reference sequence). The CDR3 length is 16 residues. Trimming stripped 5 bases from V and 4 bases from J, with 18 bases between. CDR3 in amino acids: CASSPRGGQGNQPQHF. The CDR3 nucleotides are TGTGCCAGCAGCCCCCGTGGGGGGCAGGGGAATCAGCCCCAGCATTTT.

The chain joins TRBV28 to TRBJ1-1; tentative D call: TRBD1 (6 bases). Germline-derived CDR1 and CDR2 are MDHEN and SYDVKM. The CDR3 has 15 residues. With 3 bases removed from V and 0 bases from J, the gap between germline ends came to 11 bases. CDR3 sequence: CASSFRGSMNTEAFF. The CDR3 DNA sequence: TGTGCCAGCAGTTTCAGGGGATCGATGAACACTGAAGCTTTCTTT.